The following is a T cell receptor (beta chain) sequence with its context. Its target is not known. V lost 3 bases to trimming and J lost 2 bases, with 10 bases between them. Germline assignment: CDR1 SEHNR and CDR2 FQNEAQ (reference sequence). The CDR3 totals 14 residues. These data are taken from a study of T cell responses to AZD1222 COVID-19 vaccine. The study's findings and limits: Repertoire sampling happened only post peak T cell response.

Assay used: immunoSEQ multiplex PCR; TCRdb lists only in-frame clones, some missing. The sample lists under 150,000 clones, roughly nine tenths seen once, with about 1.5% in the top ten. This receptor was taken from an adult who received the AZD1222 COVID-19 vaccine. The starting material was peripheral blood, obtained 28 days after the second AZD1222 dose. The rearrangement links TRBV7-9 to TRBJ1-1, with D possibly being TRBD1 (5 bases). The CDR3 nucleotides are TGTGCCAGCAGCTTCGACAGTCTCAACACTGAAGCTTTCTTT. This codes for CASSFDSLNTEAFF.